The present T cell receptor (beta chain) was sequenced within a study of blood T cell repertoires in COVID-19. Study context: Donors in the United States, Italy and Spain gave samples during acute or convalescent COVID-19. Sample material is recorded as cDNA or gDNA derived from T cells, B-cell-depleted T cells, or PBMCs.

The junction had 3 bases not matched to a gene; V was cut back by 5 bases and J by 7 bases. Germline-derived CDR1 and CDR2 are SQVTM and ANQGSEA. The CDR3 has 13 amino acids. Authors' processing steps: Amplification with reference gene primers provided the estimates of nucleated cell counts. Sequencing was performed with immunoSEQ multiplex PCR; in TCRdb, only in-frame clones are kept and a portion is missing. The DNA gave D and trimming, while V, J and clone size come from that table. The sample lists about 110,000 clones, approximately 79% occurring once. This sequence originates from a woman older than 75 with active or convalescent COVID-19. Source material: peripheral blood. This chain joins TRBV29-1 and TRBJ2-7; the match to TRBD2 covers 15 bases. This CDR3 reads CSVRTSGRVEQYF. The CDR3 DNA is TGCAGCGTTCGGACTAGCGGGAGGGTAGAGCAGTACTTC.